What follows are 7 T cell receptor beta chains derived from one specimen sequenced in a study of T cell repertoires in cytomegalovirus infection. TCRdb used MiXCR to reprocess the reads, holding one entry per CDR3 protein. The top ten hold approximately 33% of the sample, which has over 100,000 distinct CDR3 sequences, roughly 9.1% seen once. The antigens for these receptors are not known. Sequencing input: PBMCs, sequenced either directly or after in vitro stimulation (not recorded which). The origin of the receptors is a human donor in good health (CMV status not recorded). Some clones in this sample may be carry-over from other donors' samples.

V usage is TRBV3-1 and J usage is TRBJ2-1; no clear D. In germline, CDR1 is LGHDT, CDR2 YNNKEL (reference sequence). The CDR3 covers 14 residues. The V gene lost 4 bases and the J gene lost 7 bases, with 14 bases spanning the gap. The CDR3 DNA is TGTGCCAGCAGCCTGCGGACCCCCGGGAATGAGCAGTTCTTC. This sequence encodes CASSLRTPGNEQFF.

The chain joins TRBV29-1 to TRBJ1-4; D possibly corresponds to TRBD1 (5 bases). The CDR3 has 13 residues. Germline assignment: CDR1 SQVTM and CDR2 ANQGSEA. V lost 4 bases and J 6 bases, leaving 12 bases between the germline ends. The CDR3 region is CSVGGHTDEKLFF. The CDR3 nucleotides are TGCAGCGTTGGAGGACACACTGATGAAAAACTGTTTTTT.

The sample holds many counts of this clonotype. The gene calls are TRBV7-6 and TRBJ2-1; 8 positions match TRBD2. With V trimmed by 2 bases and J by 5 bases, 5 bases remained unmatched. The CDR3 runs to 15 residues. Germline V gives CDR1 SGHVS, CDR2 FNYEAQ. This chain's CDR3 is CASSLFSGMDNEQFF. The CDR3 DNA is TGTGCCAGCAGCTTATTTAGCGGGATGGACAATGAGCAGTTCTTC.

On this clonotype: Given a much more abundant clone one base away, this may be a read error. The V call is TRBV28, the J call TRBJ2-1, with TRBD2 matching over 7 bases. The V gene's germline CDR1 is MDHEN and CDR2 SYDVKM. The CDR3 covers 13 residues. V lost 10 bases, J lost 3 bases, and 6 bases stayed unmatched. CDR3 amino acids: CANRLAVYNEQFF. CDR3 DNA sequence: TGTGCCAACAGGCTAGCGGTCTACAATGAGCAGTTCTTC.

This clonotype was seen more than once but under ten times. The chain links TRBV20-1 to TRBJ2-3, with unresolved D. The CDR3 is 10 residues long. The V end lost 5 bases, the J end lost 8 bases, and 8 bases lay between the germline ends. CDR1 is DFQATT, CDR2 SNEGSKA, per germline (reference sequence). The chain's CDR3 is CSAQDGTQYF. CDR3 coding DNA: TGCAGTGCTCAGGACGGTACGCAGTATTTT.

This clonotype was seen at least ten times. V is TRBV7-9 and J is TRBJ1-2; no reliable D call. The CDR3 runs 12 residues. Germline CDR1 and CDR2: SEHNR and FQNEAQ (reference sequence). Trimming cost V 4 bases and J 4 bases, with 7 bases left between them. CDR3 amino acids: CASSYSVYGYTF. The CDR3 coding sequence is TGTGCCAGCAGCTACAGTGTCTATGGCTACACCTTC.

This clonotype was seen once. Since no conserved phenylalanine or tryptophan closes the CDR3, a read error is the likely cause. The chain has TRBV11-2 and TRBJ2-7, with 8 bases matching TRBD2. The CDR3 extends over 17 amino acids. Germline V gene sequence: CDR1 SGHAT, CDR2 FQNNGV. The trim removed 5 bases at V and 4 bases at J, leaving 16 bases unmatched. CDR3 bases: TGTGCCAGCAGCCCCCAAGCGGGAGTCCAACTTCAATACGAGCAGTACATC. Its protein is CASSPQAGVQLQYEQYI.